What follows are 32 T cell receptor beta chains derived from one specimen sequenced in a study of T cells in localized non-small cell lung cancer. The assay was immunoSEQ multiplex PCR, and TCRdb's table has in-frame clones only and misses some. The table lists 25,000 to 30,000 clones, 85% to 95% of them singletons. Sequencing used peripheral blood, obtained before any cancer treatment. The receptors derive from a female donor aged 60 or older with stage I lung adenocarcinoma.

The chain joins TRBV7-8 to TRBJ2-1; 10 nucleotides align to TRBD2. Unmatched junction bases numbered 2, after V lost 5 bases and J lost 4 bases. The CDR3 sequence is 14 residues long. Germline V gives CDR1 SGHVS, CDR2 FQNEAQ. CDR3 coding DNA: TGTGCCAGCAGCCGGACTAGCGGATACAATGAGCAGTTCTTC. It yields the protein CASSRTSGYNEQFF.

J is TRBJ1-5 and V is TRBV28, with D possibly TRBD1 on 5 matching bases. The CDR3 has 13 amino acids. Germline assignment: CDR1 MDHEN and CDR2 SYDVKM. V lost 5 bases to trimming and J lost 3 bases, with 8 bases between them. CDR3 bases: TGTGCCAGCAGTCGACAGATCAATCAGCCCCAGCATTTT. Translation: CASSRQINQPQHF.

This rearrangement joins TRBV19 to TRBJ2-1; 11 bases align to TRBD2. V gave up 3 bases and J gave up 5 bases; unmatched junction bases: 9. Germline CDR1 and CDR2: LNHDA and SQIVND (reference sequence). There are 17 residues in the CDR3. In nucleotides, the CDR3 is TGTGCCAGTAGTATCTCGACTAGCGGGACGACGAACAATGAGCAGTTCTTC. Protein product: CASSISTSGTTNNEQFF. Full variable domain (remainder filled in from reference TRBV19 and TRBJ2-1): DGGITQSPKYLFRKEGQNVTLSCEQNLNHDAMYWYRQDPGQGLRLIYYSQIVNDFQKGDIAEGYSVSREKKESFPLTVTSAQKNPTAFYLCASSISTSGTTNNEQFFGPGTRLTVL.

This clone has only one observation. This chain connects TRBV6-6 to TRBJ1-3; maybe TRBD1 (5 bases). CDR3 length equals 13 residues. V was pared by 7 bases and J by 3 bases, with 10 bases between. Looked up from germline, CDR1 is MNHNY and CDR2 is SVGAGI (reference sequence). This CDR3 is CASTLGLGNTIYF. The CDR3 region has the DNA TGTGCCAGCACCCTGGGGCTTGGAAACACCATATATTTT.

This chain's CDR3 is CSVGGTIQETQYF. CDR3 bases: TGCAGCGTTGGAGGGACAATACAAGAGACCCAGTACTTC. The chain couples TRBV29-1 to TRBJ2-5; possibly TRBD1 for D (6 bases). The CDR3 has 13 residues. V lost 4 bases to trimming and J lost 2 bases, with 11 bases between them. The germline CDR1 and CDR2 sequences are SQVTM and ANQGSEA.

In DNA form, the CDR3 reads TGTGCCAGCAGTCCGACCGGGGGCTCCTATAATTCACCCCTCCACTTT. Its protein product is CASSPTGGSYNSPLHF. This chain uses TRBV27 with TRBJ1-6; D is possibly TRBD1 (5 bases). CDR1 and CDR2 from the germline V gene are MNHEY and SMNVEV (reference sequence). V was trimmed by 5 bases and J by 0 bases, leaving 11 bases between them. This CDR3 has 16 amino acids.

V and J are TRBV19 and TRBJ2-3, with D possibly matching TRBD1 (5 bases). CDR1 and CDR2 (germline): LNHDA, SQIVND (reference sequence). The CDR3 length is 15 residues. V was clipped by 7 bases and J by 2 bases, with 16 bases between them. CDR3 amino acids: CASTGWGRHTDTQYF. As DNA, the CDR3 is TGTGCCAGTACTGGGTGGGGCCGGCACACAGATACGCAGTATTTT.

The chain joins TRBV6-1 to TRBJ1-5; D gene unclear. The CDR3 spans 15 residues. Germline V gives CDR1 MNHNS, CDR2 SASEGT. V was pared by 1 base and J by 4 bases, with 11 bases between. The CDR3 region is CASSEEWQINQPQHF. For the CDR3, the DNA is TGTGCCAGCAGTGAAGAGTGGCAGATAAATCAGCCCCAGCATTTT.

The rearrangement joins TRBV29-1 to TRBJ2-7, with D uncertain. With 6 bases removed from V and 4 bases from J, the gap between germline ends came to 13 bases. The germline V gene encodes CDR1 SQVTM and CDR2 ANQGSEA. This CDR3 spans 12 amino acids. CDR3 in DNA: TGCAGCGTCGCCATCGGTACATACGAGCAGTACTTC. Amino acids: CSVAIGTYEQYF.

The chain uses TRBV19 and TRBJ1-4; D remains unclear. CDR3 size: 12 residues. Deletions cut 4 bases from V and 15 bases from J, with 15 bases between. Germline CDR1 and CDR2: LNHDA and SQIVND (reference sequence). DNA of the CDR3: TGTGCCAGTAGTACCCCGGCCGGGAAGGTGTTTTTT. This encodes CASSTPAGKVFF. Together with reference TRBV19 and TRBJ1-4, the CDR3 gives the full variable domain: DGGITQSPKYLFRKEGQNVTLSCEQNLNHDAMYWYRQDPGQGLRLIYYSQIVNDFQKGDIAEGYSVSREKKESFPLTVTSAQKNPTAFYLCASSTPAGKVFFGSGTQLSVL.

This rearrangement joins TRBV28 to TRBJ2-7; possible D gene TRBD1, 7 bases. The CDR3 extends over 15 amino acids. The germline gives CDR1 MDHEN, CDR2 SYDVKM. V dropped 7 bases and J dropped 5 bases, with 21 bases sitting between them. The CDR3 loop is CASTRPQGGVNEQYF. The CDR3 nucleotides are TGTGCCAGCACCAGACCCCAGGGGGGAGTTAACGAGCAGTACTTC. Full variable domain (outside the CDR3, taken from reference TRBV28 and TRBJ2-7): DVKVTQSSRYLVKRTGEKVFLECVQDMDHENMFWYRQDPGLGLRLIYFSYDVKMKEKGDIPEGYSVSREKKERFSLILESASTNQTSMYLCASTRPQGGVNEQYFGPGTRLTVT.

This chain joins TRBV6-5 and TRBJ1-3, with D uncertain. Germline CDR1 MNHEY, CDR2 SVGAGI. The CDR3 covers 14 residues. Between the trimmed V and J ends, which lost 6 bases and 0 bases, there was a span of 9 bases. CDR3 DNA sequence: TGTGCCAGCAGGGGAGATACCTCTGGAAACACCATATATTTT. The encoded protein is CASRGDTSGNTIYF.

Only one count was recorded for this clone. This CDR3 reads CASSLKQGVSYEQYF. DNA for the CDR3: TGTGCCAGCAGCCTAAAGCAGGGGGTTTCCTACGAGCAGTACTTC. The rearrangement uses TRBV27 and TRBJ2-7; 7 nucleotides align to TRBD1. Germline loops: CDR1 MNHEY, CDR2 SMNVEV (reference sequence). CDR3 size: 15 residues. V gave up 6 bases and J gave up 1 base; unmatched junction bases: 9.

The rearrangement links TRBV6-5 to TRBJ2-2; 8 bases are a match to TRBD1. Germline lookup yields CDR1 MNHEY and CDR2 SVGAGI. After removal of 2 bases from V and 5 bases from J, the junction contained 4 bases not matched to a gene. CDR3 length equals 15 residues. In DNA form, the CDR3 reads TGTGCCAGCAGTTACGCAGGGGGCGGAACCGGGGAGCTGTTTTTT. This sequence encodes CASSYAGGGTGELFF.

This clone was counted a few times. The CDR3 loop is CASSSPRGEQYF. CDR3 nucleotide sequence: TGTGCCAGCAGTTCACCTAGGGGCGAGCAGTACTTC. The chain combines TRBV6-6 with TRBJ2-7, with D possibly being TRBD1 (5 bases). This CDR3 is 12 amino acids long. Trimming left V 4 bases short and J 6 bases short, with 10 bases between. Germline CDR1 MNHNY, CDR2 SVGAGI (reference sequence).

This sequence joins TRBV19 and TRBJ1-5, with 7 bases aligning to TRBD1. Germline V gives CDR1 LNHDA, CDR2 SQIVND (reference sequence). V lost 4 bases, J lost 3 bases, and 6 bases stayed unmatched. This CDR3 contains 15 residues. The CDR3, as DNA: TGTGCCAGTAGTACGGGACAGTTACTCAATCAGCCCCAGCATTTT. This encodes CASSTGQLLNQPQHF.

The chain is built from TRBV4-2 and TRBJ2-5; weak D call: TRBD2 (5 bases). Trimming cost V 0 bases and J 6 bases, with 17 bases left between them. In germline, CDR1 is LGHNA, CDR2 YNFKEQ. The CDR3 has 16 amino acids. CDR3 protein: CASSQEPGISDQTQYF. The CDR3 DNA sequence: TGTGCCAGCAGCCAAGAACCGGGAATCAGCGACCAGACCCAGTACTTC.

This clone was observed once. The chain employs TRBV12-5 and TRBJ2-1; D gene unclear. This CDR3 spans 16 amino acids. Germline V CDR1 and CDR2: LGHNT, FRNRAP. V lost 1 base, J lost 0 bases, and 10 bases lay in between. The CDR3 DNA reads as TGTGCTAGTGGTTTGGACTTCCTAAGCTCCTACAATGAGCAGTTCTTC. This encodes CASGLDFLSSYNEQFF.

The chain has TRBV5-4 and TRBJ2-7; TRBD1 agrees at 8 bases. There are 14 residues in the CDR3. Germline CDR1 SGHNT, CDR2 YYREEE (reference sequence). Unmatched junction bases numbered 6, after V lost 4 bases and J lost 3 bases. The DNA of the CDR3 is TGTGCCAGCAGCCAGTCAGGGGGCAACTACGAGCAGTACTTC. This gives the protein CASSQSGGNYEQYF.

The V call is TRBV5-6, the J call TRBJ2-3, with D unresolved. Germline CDR1 and CDR2: SGHDT and YYEEEE. The V end was cut by 4 bases, the J end by 2 bases, with 2 bases between. The CDR3 consists of 11 residues. The CDR3, as DNA: TGTGCCAGCAGCAACACAGATACGCAGTATTTT. Protein sequence: CASSNTDTQYF.

This clone was detected only a few times. The chain carries TRBV2 and TRBJ1-5; D is unresolved. This CDR3 spans 14 amino acids. With 4 bases removed from V and 1 base from J, the gap between germline ends came to 8 bases. Germline V gene data show CDR1 as SNHLY and CDR2 as FYNNEI. DNA for the CDR3: TGTGCCAGCAGTGTGGGCAGAAGCAATCAGCCCCAGCATTTT. Residues: CASSVGRSNQPQHF.

In DNA, the CDR3 is TGTGCCAGCCTCGGGACGGGGGGACATTTGGAAAAACTGTTTTTT. Residues: CASLGTGGHLEKLFF. V usage is TRBV2 and J usage is TRBJ1-4, with TRBD1 as a possible D gene (6 bases). The CDR3 spans 15 residues. Germline V gene sequence: CDR1 SNHLY, CDR2 FYNNEI. Trimming removed 8 bases from V and 8 bases from J, with 21 bases in between.

This chain links TRBV27 with TRBJ2-3; 8 bases agree with TRBD1. From germline, CDR1 is MNHEY and CDR2 SMNVEV (reference sequence). Trimming took 3 bases from V and 4 from J; bases not matched to a gene: 24. The CDR3 has 21 residues. The CDR3 spells CASSFRTPGQVILNPADTQYF. The CDR3 coding sequence is TGTGCCAGCAGTTTCCGAACCCCGGGACAGGTCATTCTTAACCCTGCAGATACGCAGTATTTT.

The chain is built from TRBV28 and TRBJ2-1, with TRBD1 as a possible D gene (6 bases). The V gene lost 1 base and the J gene lost 4 bases, with 11 bases spanning the gap. The CDR3 consists of 15 residues. Looked up from germline, CDR1 is MDHEN and CDR2 is SYDVKM. CDR3 DNA sequence: TGTGCCAGCAGTTTATCCGGGACACTATACAATGAGCAGTTCTTC. Encoded protein: CASSLSGTLYNEQFF. Looking up the rest from reference TRBV28 and TRBJ2-1 gives the full variable domain: DVKVTQSSRYLVKRTGEKVFLECVQDMDHENMFWYRQDPGLGLRLIYFSYDVKMKEKGDIPEGYSVSREKKERFSLILESASTNQTSMYLCASSLSGTLYNEQFFGPGTRLTVL.

The V gene is TRBV28, the J gene TRBJ2-1, with D perhaps matching TRBD1 (5 bases). The germline V gene has CDR1 MDHEN and CDR2 SYDVKM. This CDR3 is 16 amino acids long. Trimming took 5 bases from V and 0 from J, leaving 14 bases between them. The CDR3 bases are TGTGCCAGCAGTGGGGCTAGGGGAATCTCCTACAATGAGCAGTTCTTC. Translation gives CASSGARGISYNEQFF.

This sequence joins TRBV5-1 and TRBJ1-3, with TRBD1 as a possible D gene (6 bases). Germline-derived CDR1 and CDR2 are SGHRS and YFSETQ. V lost 0 bases, J lost 3 bases, and 19 bases lay in between. The CDR3 loop spans 18 amino acids. The CDR3 loop is CASSLAPGDRVYGNTIYF. The CDR3 DNA reads as TGCGCCAGCAGCTTGGCACCAGGGGATAGGGTGTATGGAAACACCATATATTTT.

V and J are TRBV19 and TRBJ2-5; 7 bases agree with TRBD2. In germline, CDR1 is LNHDA, CDR2 SQIVND (reference sequence). V lost 5 bases to trimming and J lost 2 bases; unmatched junction nucleotides: 8. The CDR3 runs 15 residues. CDR3 sequence: CASSVGLGVQETQYF. The CDR3 nucleotides read TGTGCCAGTAGTGTAGGACTAGGCGTACAAGAGACCCAGTACTTC.

The J gene is TRBJ2-3, the V gene TRBV29-1; perhaps TRBD1 as D (6 bases). The V and J ends lost 7 bases and 0 bases respectively, with 17 bases between them. The CDR3 covers 15 residues. Looked up from germline, CDR1 is SQVTM and CDR2 is ANQGSEA. As DNA, the CDR3 is TGCAGCGCTAACCTGGGCAGGGGCAGCACAGATACGCAGTATTTT. Its translation is CSANLGRGSTDTQYF.

This clone was detected once. The chain employs TRBV2 and TRBJ1-2, with a weak D call TRBD1 (5 bases). Trimming removed 3 bases from V and 6 bases from J, with 14 bases in between. The V gene's germline CDR1 is SNHLY and CDR2 FYNNEI. The CDR3 extends over 14 amino acids. CDR3 coding DNA: TGTGCCAGCAGTGAGAAGGTTACAGGACATGGCTACACCTTC. Translating it yields CASSEKVTGHGYTF.

This chain links TRBV7-8 with TRBJ1-1; D is uncertain. This CDR3 has 13 amino acids. The V end was cut by 1 base, the J end by 5 bases, with 8 bases between. Per the germline V gene, CDR1 is SGHVS and CDR2 is FQNEAQ. The CDR3 DNA sequence: TGTGCCAGCAGCTTAGACTCCCGGACTGAAGCTTTCTTT. This codes for CASSLDSRTEAFF.

This clone was counted only a few times. The chain employs TRBV7-9 and TRBJ1-1; no clear D gene. The CDR3 contains 15 residues. V lost 1 base, J lost 5 bases, and 14 bases lay in between. Germline values: CDR1 SEHNR, CDR2 FQNEAQ (reference sequence). This CDR3 is CASSLDGIRQTEAFF. The DNA of the CDR3 is TGTGCCAGCAGCTTAGATGGTATTCGACAAACTGAAGCTTTCTTT.

This clone was seen a single time. The chain has TRBV5-1 and TRBJ2-7, with 8 nucleotides matching TRBD1. The CDR3 covers 16 residues. The germline gives CDR1 SGHRS, CDR2 YFSETQ. The junction had 7 bases not matched to a gene; V was cut back by 0 bases and J by 2 bases. CDR3 residues: CASSLDRTGPPYEQYF. The CDR3 DNA is TGCGCCAGCAGCTTGGATAGGACAGGGCCTCCCTACGAGCAGTACTTC.